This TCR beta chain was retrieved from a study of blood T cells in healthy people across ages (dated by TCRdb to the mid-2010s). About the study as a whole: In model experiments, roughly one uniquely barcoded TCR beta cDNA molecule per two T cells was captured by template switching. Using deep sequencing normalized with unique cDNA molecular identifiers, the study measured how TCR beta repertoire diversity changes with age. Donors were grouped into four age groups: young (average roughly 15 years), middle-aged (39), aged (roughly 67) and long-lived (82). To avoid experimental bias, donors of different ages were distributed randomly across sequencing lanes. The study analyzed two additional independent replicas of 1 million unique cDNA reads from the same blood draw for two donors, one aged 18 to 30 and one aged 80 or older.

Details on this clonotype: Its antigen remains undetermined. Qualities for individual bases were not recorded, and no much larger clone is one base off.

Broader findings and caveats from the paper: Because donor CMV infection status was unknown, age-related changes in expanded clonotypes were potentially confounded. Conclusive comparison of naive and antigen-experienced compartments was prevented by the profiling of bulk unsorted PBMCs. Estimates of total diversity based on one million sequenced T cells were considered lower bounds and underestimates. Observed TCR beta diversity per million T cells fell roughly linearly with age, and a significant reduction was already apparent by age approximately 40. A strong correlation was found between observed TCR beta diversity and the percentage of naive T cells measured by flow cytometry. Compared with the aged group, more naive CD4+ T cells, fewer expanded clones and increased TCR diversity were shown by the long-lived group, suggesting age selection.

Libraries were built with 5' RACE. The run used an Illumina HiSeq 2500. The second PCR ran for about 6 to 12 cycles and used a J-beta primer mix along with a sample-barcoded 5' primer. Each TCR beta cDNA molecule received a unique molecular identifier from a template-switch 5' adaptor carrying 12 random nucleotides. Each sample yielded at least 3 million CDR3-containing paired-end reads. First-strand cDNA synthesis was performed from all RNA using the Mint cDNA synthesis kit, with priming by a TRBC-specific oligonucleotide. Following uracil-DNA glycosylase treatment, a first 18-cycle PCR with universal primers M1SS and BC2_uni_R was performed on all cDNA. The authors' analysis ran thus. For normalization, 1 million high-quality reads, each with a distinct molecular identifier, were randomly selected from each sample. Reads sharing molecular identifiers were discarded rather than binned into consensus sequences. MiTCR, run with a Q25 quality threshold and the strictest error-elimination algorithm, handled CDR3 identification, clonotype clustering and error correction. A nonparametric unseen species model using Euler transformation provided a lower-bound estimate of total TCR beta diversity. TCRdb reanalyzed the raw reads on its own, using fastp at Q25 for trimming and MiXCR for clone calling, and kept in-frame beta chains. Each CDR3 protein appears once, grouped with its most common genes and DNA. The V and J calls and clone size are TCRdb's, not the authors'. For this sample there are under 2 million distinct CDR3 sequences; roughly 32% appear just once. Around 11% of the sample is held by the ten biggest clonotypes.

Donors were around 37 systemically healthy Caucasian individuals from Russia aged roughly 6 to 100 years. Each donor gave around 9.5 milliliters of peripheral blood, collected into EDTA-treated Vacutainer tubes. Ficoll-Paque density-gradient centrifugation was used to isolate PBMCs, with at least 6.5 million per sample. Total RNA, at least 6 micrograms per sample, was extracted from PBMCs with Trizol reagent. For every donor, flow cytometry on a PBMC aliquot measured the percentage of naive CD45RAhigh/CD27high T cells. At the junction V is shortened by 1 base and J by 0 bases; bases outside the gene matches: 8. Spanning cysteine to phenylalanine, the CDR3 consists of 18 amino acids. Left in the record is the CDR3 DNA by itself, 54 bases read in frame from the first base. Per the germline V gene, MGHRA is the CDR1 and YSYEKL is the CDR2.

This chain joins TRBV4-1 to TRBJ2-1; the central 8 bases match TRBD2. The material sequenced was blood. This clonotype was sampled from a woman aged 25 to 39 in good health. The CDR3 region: CASSQVELAESSYNEQFF. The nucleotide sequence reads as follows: TGCGCCAGCAGCCAAGTGGAACTAGCGGAGAGCTCCTACAATGAGCAGTTCTTC.